The 20 T cell receptor beta chains reported below all come from one sample, sequenced in a study of graft-versus-host responses after intestinal transplantation. Assay: immunoSEQ multiplex PCR; the TCRdb copy retains only in-frame clones and omits some. This sample carries some 100,000 clones, around 90% of them seen once, and the ten largest clones take about 0.072%. Which antigens these TCRs recognize remains unknown. The sample in question was unstimulated CD8+ T cells sorted from spleen or lymph node cells, obtained before transplant. These receptors all stem from a human donor who was the organ donor for an intestinal transplant.

The chain links TRBV9 to TRBJ2-7, with 11 bases aligning to TRBD2. After removal of 4 bases from V and 3 bases from J, the junction contained 6 bases not matched to a gene. CDR1 SGDLS and CDR2 YYNGEE come from the germline V gene. This CDR3 is 15 amino acids long. CDR3 sequence: CASSFGTSGRYEQYF. The DNA for the CDR3 is TGTGCCAGCAGCTTTGGGACTAGCGGCCGCTACGAGCAGTACTTC.

V usage is TRBV7-8 and J usage is TRBJ1-5, with D perhaps TRBD1 (5 bases). Germline V lookup: CDR1 SGHVS, CDR2 FQNEAQ. V lost 0 bases, J lost 2 bases, and 11 bases lay in between. The CDR3 covers 16 residues. The CDR3 loop reads CASSLASGSGNQPQHF. CDR3 bases: TGTGCCAGCAGCTTAGCGTCAGGGTCCGGCAATCAGCCCCAGCATTTT.

The V and J genes are TRBV4-1 and TRBJ2-5, with D hard to call. The CDR3 is made up of 13 amino acids. Per germline, CDR1 MGHRA and CDR2 YSYEKL. V dropped 4 bases and J dropped 3 bases, with 9 bases sitting between them. The CDR3, as DNA: TGCGCCAGCAGCCTCACAGTGGAAGAGACCCAGTACTTC. Encoded protein: CASSLTVEETQYF.

The chain carries TRBV6-1 and TRBJ2-5, with D possibly being TRBD1 (5 bases). The CDR3 extends over 14 amino acids. Trimming stripped 5 bases from V and 7 bases from J, with 17 bases between. Germline V gene sequence: CDR1 MNHNS, CDR2 SASEGT. The CDR3 is CASSKTQGSGTQYF. Written as DNA, the CDR3 is TGTGCCAGCAGTAAAACTCAGGGATCGGGGACCCAGTACTTC.

The rearrangement uses TRBV7-9 and TRBJ2-5, with D hard to call. The CDR3 sequence is 19 residues long. The ends were cut back, 1 base at V and 5 bases at J, with 26 bases in the middle. The germline V gene has CDR1 SEHNR and CDR2 FQNEAQ (reference sequence). CDR3 DNA: TGTGCCAGCAGCTTAGGGCGGTTAACGCGGCAGATGGTTGACGAGACCCAGTACTTC. Protein: CASSLGRLTRQMVDETQYF.

The rearrangement links TRBV11-3 to TRBJ2-1; no clear D. V lost 1 base to trimming and J lost 9 bases, with 4 bases between them. The CDR3 extends over 11 amino acids. The germline V gene has CDR1 SGHNT and CDR2 YENEEA. The DNA for the CDR3 is TGTGCCAGCAGCTTAGGAGTTGAGCAGTTCTTC. It encodes CASSLGVEQFF.

This clone has only one observation. The rearrangement uses TRBV5-6 and TRBJ2-7; perhaps TRBD1 as D (5 bases). CDR3 size: 17 residues. V lost 1 base and J lost 4, with 21 bases in between. Germline CDR1 and CDR2: SGHDT and YYEEEE. The CDR3 sequence: CASSLLILWGESYEQYF. The CDR3 nucleotides are TGTGCCAGCAGCTTGTTGATCTTGTGGGGCGAATCATACGAGCAGTACTTC.

This clone appeared a single time. This sequence joins TRBV11-2 and TRBJ2-1; 8 nucleotides line up with TRBD2. CDR1 SGHAT and CDR2 FQNNGV come from the germline V gene. The CDR3 is 17 residues long. Trimming removed 1 base from V and 4 bases from J; junction bases left unmatched: 9. CDR3 residues: CASSLVFAGGYYNEQFF. Written as DNA, the CDR3 is TGTGCCAGCAGCTTAGTTTTTGCGGGAGGATATTACAATGAGCAGTTCTTC.

The CDR3, as DNA: TGTGCCAGCAGCGCTAACACCGGGGAGCTGTTTTTT. It yields the protein CASSANTGELFF. The rearrangement joins TRBV9 to TRBJ2-2; D unresolved. The V gene lost 3 bases and the J gene lost 2 bases, with 2 bases spanning the gap. The CDR3 is made up of 12 amino acids. The germline V gene encodes CDR1 SGDLS and CDR2 YYNGEE. The full variable domain, completed using reference TRBV9 and TRBJ2-2, is DSGVTQTPKHLITATGQRVTLRCSPRSGDLSVYWYQQSLDQGLQFLIQYYNGEERAKGNILERFSAQQFPDLHSELNLSSLELGDSALYFCASSANTGELFFGEGSRLTVL.

The chain employs TRBV27 and TRBJ2-7; D uncertain. Trimming pared 7 bases from V and 3 bases from J, leaving 16 bases between. Germline V gene sequence: CDR1 MNHEY, CDR2 SMNVEV (reference sequence). This CDR3 is built from 14 residues. Here the CDR3 DNA reads TGTGCCAGCAAGAGGAACGAACCCTACTACGAGCAGTACTTC. It translates to CASKRNEPYYEQYF.

The gene calls are TRBV7-8 and TRBJ2-1, with 10 bases identical to TRBD2. The CDR3 spans 16 residues. J gave up 12 bases and V 6 bases, and 17 bases lay outside the gene matches. Germline V gene lookup returns CDR1 SGHVS and CDR2 FQNEAQ. CDR3 nucleotide sequence: TGTGCCAGCAGTCGCACAGCGGGGGGGTTTTGGTGGGGGCAGTTCTTC. Translation: CASSRTAGGFWWGQFF.

V and J are TRBV29-1 and TRBJ2-7; D is possibly TRBD2 (7 bases). Germline values: CDR1 SQVTM, CDR2 ANQGSEA. This CDR3 is 11 amino acids long. Between the trimmed V and J ends, which lost 6 bases and 6 bases, there was a span of 12 bases. The CDR3 DNA is TGCAGCGTCGGGGCGGGGGCCGAGCAGTACTTC. It codes for CSVGAGAEQYF.

The V and J genes are TRBV28 and TRBJ2-7; 9 bases agree with TRBD1. V trimming: 2 bases; J trimming: 3 bases; junction bases outside the gene matches: 8. The germline CDR1 and CDR2 sequences are MDHEN and SYDVKM. The CDR3 has 16 amino acids. CDR3 protein: CASSLIETGGHYEQYF. The CDR3 DNA reads TGTGCCAGCAGTTTAATTGAGACAGGGGGACACTACGAGCAGTACTTC.

This clone was found once. The rearrangement links TRBV5-1 to TRBJ2-1; 10 positions agree with TRBD1. The CDR3 runs to 15 residues. Trimming took 5 bases from V and 8 from J; bases not matched to a gene: 10. CDR1 SGHRS and CDR2 YFSETQ come from the germline V gene. The DNA for the CDR3 is TGCGCCAGCAGGGGGACAGGGGTCCTGGGGTATGAGCAGTTCTTC. Translating gives CASRGTGVLGYEQFF.

This chain uses TRBV11-3 with TRBJ2-3; perhaps TRBD1 as D (6 bases). The V end lost 2 bases, the J end lost 1 base, and 19 bases lay between the germline ends. Germline lookup yields CDR1 SGHNT and CDR2 YENEEA. The CDR3 contains 18 residues. The CDR3 loop reads CASSLLPTGLVGTDTQYF. CDR3 DNA sequence: TGTGCCAGCAGCTTACTTCCGACAGGACTTGTGGGCACAGATACGCAGTATTTT.

The chain is built from TRBV19 and TRBJ1-1; tentatively, D is TRBD1 (6 bases). The CDR3 is 12 amino acids. Germline loops: CDR1 LNHDA, CDR2 SQIVND (reference sequence). V was cut by 6 bases and J by 4 bases, with 9 bases left in between. CDR3 nucleotides: TGTGCCAGTAGACAGACAGGCACTGAAGCTTTCTTT. Amino acid sequence: CASRQTGTEAFF.

As DNA, the CDR3 is TGTGCCAGCAGTGGTCCCGGGACAGGGTTTGGAGCTTTCTTT. Protein: CASSGPGTGFGAFF. The chain links TRBV27 to TRBJ1-1, with 9 bases aligning to TRBD1. Per germline, CDR1 MNHEY and CDR2 SMNVEV (reference sequence). J lost 10 bases, V lost 5 bases, and 11 bases had no gene match. The CDR3 extends over 14 amino acids.

This clone was detected only once. The chain is built from TRBV14 and TRBJ2-1; perhaps TRBD2 as D (5 bases). This CDR3 contains 16 residues. CDR1 and CDR2 (germline): SGHDN, FVKESK. Trimming removed 2 bases at V and 2 bases at J, with 13 bases between. In nucleotides, the CDR3 is TGTGCCAGCAGCCAAATAAGAGCGGACCCCTACAATGAGCAGTTCTTC. It yields the protein CASSQIRADPYNEQFF. Supplemented by reference TRBV14 and TRBJ2-1, the full variable domain reads EAGVTQFPSHSVIEKGQTVTLRCDPISGHDNLYWYRRVMGKEIKFLLHFVKESKQDESGMPNNRFLAERTGGTYSTLKVQPAELEDSGVYFCASSQIRADPYNEQFFGPGTRLTVL.

The chain has TRBV7-3 and TRBJ1-3; D perhaps matches TRBD1 (6 bases). The germline V and J ends were trimmed by 5 bases and 2 bases, with 10 bases remaining between them. CDR3 size: 14 residues. Germline V gene data show CDR1 as SGHTA and CDR2 as FQGTGA. The CDR3, as DNA: TGTGCCAGCAGCCCAACAGGGACTGGAAACACCATATATTTT. Translation gives CASSPTGTGNTIYF.

The chain combines TRBV18 with TRBJ2-7; D possibly corresponds to TRBD1 (5 bases). Looked up from germline, CDR1 is KGHSH and CDR2 is LQKENI. CDR3 length: 13 amino acids. V lost 0 bases to trimming and J lost 4 bases, with 7 bases between them. The CDR3 sequence: CASSPPPGYEQYF. The CDR3 bases are TGTGCCAGCTCACCACCGCCAGGGTACGAGCAGTACTTC.